This T cell receptor (beta chain) was recorded in a study of shared clonotypes between healthy human individuals. The germline V gene has CDR1 KGHSH and CDR2 LQKENI. The CDR3 is 14 amino acids. An even split of each subset's genomic DNA across several immunoSEQ plates was performed. Each unsorted PBMC replicate got 300 ng genomic DNA, roughly 29,000 genomes. The assay was immunoSEQ multiplex PCR, and TCRdb's table has in-frame clones only and misses some. The data hold 450,000 to 500,000 clones, with roughly 80% observed a single time. As to this clone: This likely reflects a read error, since a far larger clone is one base away.

This TCR was recovered from a woman in her 40s in good health. Some clones in this sample may be carry-over from other donors' samples. This rearrangement joins TRBV18 to TRBJ2-7; TRBD2 aligns across 9 bases. The sample comprised PBMCs. This CDR3 is CARSPIAGAYEQYF. In DNA, the CDR3 is TGTGCCAGATCACCTATAGCGGGAGCCTACGAGCAGTACTTC.